One sample yielded the 28 T cell receptor beta chains listed below, sequenced in a study of cytomegalovirus exposure and HLA in healthy donors. 13 Jbeta primers and 60 Vbeta primers were used for the PCR. The assay was immunoSEQ multiplex PCR, and TCRdb's table has in-frame clones only and misses some. The table shows about 180,000 clones, with approximately 81% occurring only once. Input material: PBMCs. The receptor set was obtained from a young woman in good health and CMV-seronegative.

The V gene is TRBV9, the J gene TRBJ2-7; TRBD2 matches 12 bases. J lost 2 bases, V lost 2 bases, and 2 bases had no gene match. The CDR3 sequence is 15 residues long. Germline V gene lookup returns CDR1 SGDLS and CDR2 YYNGEE. The CDR3 protein is CASSVASGRAYEQYF. CDR3 DNA: TGTGCCAGCAGCGTCGCTAGCGGGAGGGCCTACGAGCAGTACTTC.

The rearrangement links TRBV30 to TRBJ1-1; D is possibly TRBD1 (5 bases). Germline V gene sequence: CDR1 GTSNPN, CDR2 SVGIG (reference sequence). The CDR3 has 14 residues. Between the trimmed V and J ends, which lost 3 bases and 1 base, there was a span of 12 bases. DNA of the CDR3: TGTGCCTGGAGCAGACGAAGGGGGAACACTGAAGCTTTCTTT. Translated: CAWSRRRGNTEAFF.

This clone came up a few times. The CDR3 sequence: CASVPGQGYEQYF. CDR3 bases: TGTGCCAGCGTGCCGGGACAGGGCTACGAGCAGTACTTC. The chain uses TRBV6-6 and TRBJ2-7; 9 nucleotides line up with TRBD1. This CDR3 has 13 residues. The V and J ends lost 8 bases and 3 bases, in that order; junction bases with no gene match: 5. Germline values: CDR1 MNHNY, CDR2 SVGAGI (reference sequence).

This chain links TRBV30 with TRBJ1-6; D is ambiguous. The CDR3 sequence is 15 residues long. Germline lookup yields CDR1 GTSNPN and CDR2 SVGIG (reference sequence). The ends were cut back, 4 bases at V and 1 base at J, with 11 bases in the middle. DNA for the CDR3: TGTGCCTGGACTCCGGGGAGTTCCTATAATTCACCCCTCCACTTT. This codes for CAWTPGSSYNSPLHF.

J is TRBJ2-1 and V is TRBV7-2; no clear D. Trimming shortened V by 3 bases and J by 6 bases, and 21 bases separated the two germline ends. In germline, CDR1 is SGHTA, CDR2 FQGNSA. The CDR3 consists of 17 residues. CDR3 bases: TGTGCCAGCAGCTTTCCTTATGTCTCCGCACAGAGCAATGAGCAGTTCTTC. Its protein is CASSFPYVSAQSNEQFF.

The CDR3 is CAWSARRTSGSTDTQYF. The CDR3 DNA reads as TGTGCCTGGAGTGCTAGGCGGACTAGCGGGAGCACAGATACGCAGTATTTT. The chain uses TRBV30 and TRBJ2-3; 11 bases line up with TRBD2. V lost 1 base, J lost 0 bases, and 6 bases stayed unmatched. The CDR3 runs to 17 residues. Per the germline V gene, CDR1 is GTSNPN and CDR2 is SVGIG (reference sequence).

J is TRBJ1-6 and V is TRBV4-3; 10 positions agree with TRBD1. Germline V gene data show CDR1 as LGHNA and CDR2 as YSLEER. The CDR3 loop spans 14 amino acids. With 6 bases clipped from V and 10 bases from J, the junction kept 6 bases outside the gene matches. The CDR3 region has the DNA TGCGCCAGCAGTAGACAGGGGGCTCGATCACCCCTCCACTTT. It is translated as CASSRQGARSPLHF.

The chain carries TRBV29-1 and TRBJ2-7; a possible D gene is TRBD2 (7 bases). CDR1 is SQVTM and CDR2 is ANQGSEA in the germline V gene. The CDR3 is 15 residues long. V dropped 5 bases and J dropped 0 bases, with 17 bases sitting between them. The CDR3 coding sequence is TGCAGCGTTCGGGGGGCTGGGGGAAGCTCCTACGAGCAGTACTTC. As protein: CSVRGAGGSSYEQYF.

The chain employs TRBV27 and TRBJ2-7; the D is unclear. In germline, CDR1 is MNHEY, CDR2 SMNVEV (reference sequence). Deletions cut 2 bases from V and 3 bases from J, with 17 bases between. The CDR3 contains 16 residues. The CDR3 DNA reads as TGTGCCAGCAGTTTAATTGGCGGCGCGCGCCTCTACGAGCAGTACTTC. Protein: CASSLIGGARLYEQYF.

The rearrangement uses TRBV27 and TRBJ2-1, with 13 bases that match TRBD2. The CDR3 consists of 15 residues. Germline V CDR1 and CDR2: MNHEY, SMNVEV (reference sequence). Trimming removed 5 bases from V and 9 bases from J; junction bases left unmatched: 7. CDR3: CASSTSGGAVGEQFF. The CDR3, as DNA: TGTGCCAGCAGTACTAGCGGGGGGGCTGTTGGTGAGCAGTTCTTC.

The V call is TRBV6-1, the J call TRBJ1-5, with 7 bases lining up with TRBD1. Germline V lookup: CDR1 MNHNS, CDR2 SASEGT. The CDR3 length is 14 residues. V shed 7 bases and J 6 bases; nucleotides not matched to a gene: 9. CDR3 nucleotides: TGTGCCAGCACAAAGGGGGACAGAAGTCAGCCCCAGCATTTT. Amino acid sequence: CASTKGDRSQPQHF.

The CDR3 sequence: CASSSGFYNEQFF. CDR3 DNA sequence: TGTGCCAGCAGTTCTGGCTTCTACAATGAGCAGTTCTTC. The rearrangement links TRBV27 to TRBJ2-1, with unresolved D. The CDR3 spans 13 residues. V was trimmed by 4 bases and J by 3 bases, leaving 7 bases between them. Germline CDR1 is MNHEY and CDR2 is SMNVEV (reference sequence).

This rearrangement joins TRBV7-2 to TRBJ2-7, with a possible D match to TRBD1 (6 bases). CDR3 length: 13 residues. Between the trimmed V and J ends, which lost 5 bases and 3 bases, there was a span of 11 bases. Germline assignment: CDR1 SGHTA and CDR2 FQGNSA. CDR3 in amino acids: CASSLRQDYEQYF. The DNA of the CDR3 is TGTGCCAGCAGCCTAAGACAGGACTACGAGCAGTACTTC. Using reference TRBV7-2 and TRBJ2-7 for the parts outside the CDR3, the full variable domain is GAGVSQSPSNKVTEKGKDVELRCDPISGHTALYWYRQSLGQGLEFLIYFQGNSAPDKSGLPSDRFSAERTGGSVSTLTIQRTQQEDSAVYLCASSLRQDYEQYFGPGTRLTVT.

The genes are TRBV4-1 and TRBJ2-2, with TRBD2 identical over 10 bases. V lost 2 bases and J lost 6; bases outside the gene matches: 12. Germline V gives CDR1 MGHRA, CDR2 YSYEKL. The CDR3 spans 18 residues. Here the CDR3 DNA reads TGCGCCAGCAGCCAATACTCGCCGGGACTAGCGTTTCCCGGGGAGCTGTTTTTT. It specifies CASSQYSPGLAFPGELFF.

The CDR3 loop reads CASSVGLAGGENEQFF. CDR3 nucleotides: TGTGCCAGCAGCGTAGGACTAGCGGGAGGTGAGAATGAGCAGTTCTTC. The chain has TRBV9 and TRBJ2-1, with 13 bases fitting TRBD2. J was trimmed by 7 bases and V by 0 bases; bases with no gene match: 4. This CDR3 spans 16 amino acids. Germline V gene data show CDR1 as SGDLS and CDR2 as YYNGEE.

The CDR3 region has the DNA TGTGCCAGCGCCCCGGGACAGGGTTTCTACGAGCAGTACTTC. Translation gives CASAPGQGFYEQYF. The chain has TRBV19 and TRBJ2-7; TRBD1 aligns across 9 bases. The CDR3 is 14 residues long. The germline CDR1 and CDR2 sequences are LNHDA and SQIVND (reference sequence). Trimming took 9 bases from V and 3 from J; bases not matched to a gene: 9.

This clone showed up just once. The chain recombines TRBV5-6 with TRBJ1-4; 12 nucleotides agree with TRBD1. This CDR3 has 17 residues. Germline V lookup: CDR1 SGHDT, CDR2 YYEEEE. Unmatched junction bases numbered 5, after V lost 1 base and J lost 4 bases. CDR3 residues: CASSLKGQGAVNEKLFF. As DNA, the CDR3 is TGTGCCAGCAGCTTGAAGGGACAGGGGGCGGTTAATGAAAAACTGTTTTTT.

This rearrangement joins TRBV5-1 to TRBJ2-7, with D perhaps matching TRBD1 (6 bases). The CDR3 length is 13 residues. Germline-derived CDR1 and CDR2 are SGHRS and YFSETQ. Trimming took 0 bases from V and 5 from J, leaving 9 bases between them. CDR3 protein: CASSLGPGDEQYF. CDR3 DNA sequence: TGCGCCAGCAGCTTGGGGCCAGGGGACGAGCAGTACTTC.

The chain links TRBV5-4 to TRBJ2-3; TRBD1 is a possible D gene (5 bases). The germline gives CDR1 SGHNT, CDR2 YYREEE (reference sequence). The germline V and J ends were trimmed by 4 bases and 6 bases, with 12 bases remaining between them. The CDR3 spans 13 residues. CDR3: CASSAQGGDTQYF. The DNA of the CDR3 is TGTGCCAGCAGCGCCCAGGGTGGGGATACGCAGTATTTT.

The chain links TRBV7-9 to TRBJ2-3; D is perhaps TRBD2 (5 bases). The length of the CDR3 is 16 residues. With 3 bases removed from V and 2 bases from J, the gap between germline ends came to 15 bases. Germline V gene sequence: CDR1 SEHNR, CDR2 FQNEAQ (reference sequence). The CDR3 bases are TGTGCCAGCAGCTTCAGAGGGTTGGGGTCCACAGATACGCAGTATTTT. Encoded protein: CASSFRGLGSTDTQYF.

V is TRBV14 and J is TRBJ1-6, with D perhaps TRBD1 (5 bases). Trimming took off 2 bases at V and 7 bases at J, with 6 bases between the two ends. The CDR3 runs to 13 residues. Germline loops: CDR1 SGHDN, CDR2 FVKESK. CDR3 sequence reads: CASSQTGNSPLHF. The CDR3 DNA sequence: TGTGCCAGCAGCCAAACAGGAAATTCACCCCTCCACTTT.

The rearrangement uses TRBV7-8 and TRBJ2-7; 7 bases fit TRBD1. The CDR3 has 15 residues. V lost 5 bases to trimming and J lost 3 bases; unmatched junction nucleotides: 10. The germline gives CDR1 SGHVS, CDR2 FQNEAQ. CDR3 amino acids: CASSNPGGVGYEQYF. The CDR3 bases are TGTGCCAGCAGCAACCCAGGGGGAGTTGGCTACGAGCAGTACTTC.

This clone was counted once. One end of the junction varies from germline; a read error may be responsible. This sequence joins TRBV7-9 and TRBJ2-3; D gene ambiguous. This CDR3 contains 13 residues. From germline, CDR1 is SEHNR and CDR2 FQNEAQ (reference sequence). The CDR3 spells CSSSLSSTDTQYF. In DNA form, the CDR3 reads TGTTCCAGCAGCCTGTCGTCTACAGATACGCAGTATTTT.

The chain is built from TRBV6-1 and TRBJ2-1; TRBD1 matches 7 bases. V was pared by 11 bases and J by 0 bases, with 4 bases of the junction left unmatched. This CDR3 is built from 13 residues. From germline, CDR1 is MNHNS and CDR2 SASEGT. The CDR3 sequence is CAGQVSSYNEQFF. The CDR3 DNA is TGTGCCGGACAGGTGAGCTCCTACAATGAGCAGTTCTTC.

This chain connects TRBV28 to TRBJ2-1; D unresolved. Germline values: CDR1 MDHEN, CDR2 SYDVKM. There are 12 residues in the CDR3. V lost 5 bases and J lost 9, with 11 bases in between. CDR3 sequence reads: CASSLYFGEQFF. The DNA of the CDR3 is TGTGCCAGCAGTCTTTACTTCGGTGAGCAGTTCTTC.

This clone was seen only a few times. V is TRBV6-5 and J is TRBJ2-2; the match to TRBD2 covers 9 bases. The germline V gene encodes CDR1 MNHEY and CDR2 SVGAGI. V dropped 3 bases and J dropped 6; count of bases not matched to a gene: 2. CDR3 size: 14 residues. CDR3 loop: CASSYSGSPGELFF. The DNA of the CDR3 is TGTGCCAGCAGTTATAGCGGGAGTCCCGGGGAGCTGTTTTTT.

This clone was picked up one time. The V and J genes are TRBV6-5 and TRBJ1-5; 9 positions agree with TRBD1. From germline, CDR1 is MNHEY and CDR2 SVGAGI. Trimming at V came to 5 bases and at J to 5 bases, leaving 7 bases not matched to a gene. The CDR3 runs 15 residues. As DNA, the CDR3 is TGTGCCAGCAGTGGAACTAGACAGGGGGATCAGCCCCAGCATTTT. This gives the protein CASSGTRQGDQPQHF.

The rearrangement joins TRBV7-9 to TRBJ2-3, with TRBD1 matching 8 bases. Germline loops: CDR1 SEHNR, CDR2 FQNEAQ (reference sequence). Trimming removed 6 bases from V and 4 bases from J; junction bases left unmatched: 9. The CDR3 is 15 amino acids. Here the CDR3 DNA reads TGTGCCAGCAGGGATGGGGCAGGGGGCGCAGATACGCAGTATTTT. As protein: CASRDGAGGADTQYF.